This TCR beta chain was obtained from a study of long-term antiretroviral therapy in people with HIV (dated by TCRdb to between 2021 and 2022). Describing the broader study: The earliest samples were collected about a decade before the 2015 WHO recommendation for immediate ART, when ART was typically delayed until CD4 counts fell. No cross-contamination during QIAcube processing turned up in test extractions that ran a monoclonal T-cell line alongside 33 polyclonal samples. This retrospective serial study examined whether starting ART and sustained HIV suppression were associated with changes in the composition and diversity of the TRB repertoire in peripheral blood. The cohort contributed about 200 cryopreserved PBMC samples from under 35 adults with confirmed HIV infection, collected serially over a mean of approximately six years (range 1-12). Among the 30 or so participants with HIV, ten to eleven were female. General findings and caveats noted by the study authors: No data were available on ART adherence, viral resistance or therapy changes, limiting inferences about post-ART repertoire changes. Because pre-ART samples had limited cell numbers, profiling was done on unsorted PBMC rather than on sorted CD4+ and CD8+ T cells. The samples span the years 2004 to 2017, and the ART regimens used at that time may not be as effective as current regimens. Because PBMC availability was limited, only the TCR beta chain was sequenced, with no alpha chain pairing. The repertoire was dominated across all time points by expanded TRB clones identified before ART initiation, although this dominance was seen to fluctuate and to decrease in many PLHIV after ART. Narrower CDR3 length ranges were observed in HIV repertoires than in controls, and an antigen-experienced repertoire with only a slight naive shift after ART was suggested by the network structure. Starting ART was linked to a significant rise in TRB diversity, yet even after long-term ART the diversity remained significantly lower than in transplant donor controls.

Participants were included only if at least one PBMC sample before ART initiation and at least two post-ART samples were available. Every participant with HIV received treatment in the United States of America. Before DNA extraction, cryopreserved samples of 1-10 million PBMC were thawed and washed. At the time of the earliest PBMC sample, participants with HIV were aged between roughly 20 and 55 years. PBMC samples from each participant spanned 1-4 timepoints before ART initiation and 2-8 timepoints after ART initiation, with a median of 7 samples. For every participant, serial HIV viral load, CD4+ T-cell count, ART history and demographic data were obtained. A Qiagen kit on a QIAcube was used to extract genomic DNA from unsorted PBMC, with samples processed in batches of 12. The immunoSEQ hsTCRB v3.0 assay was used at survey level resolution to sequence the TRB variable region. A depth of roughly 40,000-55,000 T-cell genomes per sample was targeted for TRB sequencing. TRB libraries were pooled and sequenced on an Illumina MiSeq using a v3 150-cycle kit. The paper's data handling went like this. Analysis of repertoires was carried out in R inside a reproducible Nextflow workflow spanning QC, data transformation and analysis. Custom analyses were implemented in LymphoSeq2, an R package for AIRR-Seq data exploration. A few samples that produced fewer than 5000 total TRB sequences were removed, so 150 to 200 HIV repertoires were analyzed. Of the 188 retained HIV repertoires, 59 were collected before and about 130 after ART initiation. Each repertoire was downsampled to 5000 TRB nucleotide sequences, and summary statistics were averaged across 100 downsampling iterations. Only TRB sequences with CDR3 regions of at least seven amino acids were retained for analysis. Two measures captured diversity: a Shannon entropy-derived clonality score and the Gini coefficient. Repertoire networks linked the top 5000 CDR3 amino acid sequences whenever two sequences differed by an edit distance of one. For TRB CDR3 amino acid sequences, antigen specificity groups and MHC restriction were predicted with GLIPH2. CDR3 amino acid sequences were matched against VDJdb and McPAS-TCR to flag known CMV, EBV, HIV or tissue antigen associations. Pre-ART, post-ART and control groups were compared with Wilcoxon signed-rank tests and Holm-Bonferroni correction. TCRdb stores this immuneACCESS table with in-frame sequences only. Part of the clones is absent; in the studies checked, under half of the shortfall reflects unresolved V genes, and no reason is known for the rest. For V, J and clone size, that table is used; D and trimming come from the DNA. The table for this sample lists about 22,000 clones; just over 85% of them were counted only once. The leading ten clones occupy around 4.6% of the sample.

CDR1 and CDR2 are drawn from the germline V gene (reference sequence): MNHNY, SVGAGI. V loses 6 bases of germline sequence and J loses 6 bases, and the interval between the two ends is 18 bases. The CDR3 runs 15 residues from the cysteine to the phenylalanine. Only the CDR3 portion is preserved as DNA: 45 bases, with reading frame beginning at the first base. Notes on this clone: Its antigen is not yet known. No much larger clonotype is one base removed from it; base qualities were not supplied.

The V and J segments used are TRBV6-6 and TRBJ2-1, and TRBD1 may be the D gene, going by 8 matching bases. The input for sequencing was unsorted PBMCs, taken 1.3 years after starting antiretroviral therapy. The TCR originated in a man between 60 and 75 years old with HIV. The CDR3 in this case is CASRTGGGRINEQFF. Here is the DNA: TGTGCCAGCAGAACAGGGGGGGGGCGAATCAATGAGCAGTTCTTC.